The present entry profiles one T cell receptor beta chain with its context. The antigen remains undetermined. The CDR3 has 11 residues. V was cut by 2 bases and J by 3 bases, with 1 base left in between. The germline gives CDR1 SGHTA, CDR2 FQGNSA. This record belongs to a study of beta chain features in type 1 diabetes. Study at large: Healthy donors, compared against patients, showed similar age, gender and cell yields. Over all samples combined, some 110 million sorted cells were examined. Study conclusions and caveats: VDJ junctions in type 1 diabetes patients carried more deletions and fewer insertions. All four CD4+ subsets from Type 1 diabetes patients carried moderately but significantly shorter TCRB CDR3s.

The study reverse transcribed the entire isolated RNA, so it sequenced expressed TCRB transcripts. Clones were read by immunoSEQ multiplex PCR, and TCRdb kept only the in-frame ones, dropping some. The table lists 600,000 to 700,000 clones, over 10% of them singletons. Specimen: naive CD4+ T cells from blood. The clonotype comes from a man between 25 and 39 years old with type 1 diabetes. This chain links TRBV7-2 with TRBJ1-2; D gene ambiguous. The CDR3 sequence: CASSLHYGYTF. CDR3 DNA: TGTGCCAGCAGCTTACACTATGGCTACACCTTC.